The 17 T cell receptor beta chains below all came from one sample that was sequenced in a study of T-cell reconstitution after alpha-beta-depleted transplantation in children. Unique molecular identifiers were built into the TCRbeta library. One entry per CDR3 protein results from TCRdb running MiXCR on the PCR reads. Counted here are fewer than 750,000 distinct CDR3 sequences, 27% occurring once; the ten biggest clones make up 30% to 40%. The sample in question was PBMCs, obtained before TCRalphabeta/CD19-depleted stem cell transplant. The source of these receptors is a boy younger than two with Wiskott-Aldrich syndrome, due to receive a stem cell transplant.

CDR3: CSARPVPEAEAFF. Here the CDR3 DNA reads TGCAGTGCTAGACCGGTCCCGGAGGCTGAAGCTTTCTTT. The rearrangement uses TRBV20-1 and TRBJ1-1; D call uncertain. Germline CDR1 reads DFQATT; CDR2 reads SNEGSKA (reference sequence). V lost 2 bases to trimming and J lost 6 bases, with 13 bases between them. This CDR3 has 13 residues.

Only a few counts were recorded for this clonotype. This chain links TRBV12-3 or TRBV12-4 with TRBJ2-1; TRBD2 matches 12 bases. V lost 2 bases and J lost 6; bases outside the gene matches: 5. This CDR3 spans 16 amino acids. The CDR3 DNA reads TGTGCCAGCAGTTTAAGGGGACTAGCGGGTGTCAATGAGCAGTTCTTC. It translates to CASSLRGLAGVNEQFF.

This clonotype was counted between two and nine times. This chain joins TRBV20-1 and TRBJ2-7; D gene uncertain. CDR1 DFQATT and CDR2 SNEGSKA come from the germline V gene (reference sequence). The CDR3 runs 11 residues. In nucleotides, the CDR3 is TGCAGCACGGACGGATTCGGCGAGCAGTACTTC. Translating it yields CSTDGFGEQYF.

The sample holds a few counts of this clonotype. The chain has TRBV2 and TRBJ2-1; D is perhaps TRBD1 (5 bases). V was shortened by 2 bases and J by 3 bases, with 5 bases between the two germline ends. Germline V gives CDR1 SNHLY, CDR2 FYNNEI. The CDR3 covers 13 residues. CDR3 in DNA: TGTGCCAGCAGTGAAAGGGGCTACAATGAGCAGTTCTTC. This encodes CASSERGYNEQFF. Using reference TRBV2 and TRBJ2-1 for the parts outside the CDR3, the full variable domain is EPEVTQTPSHQVTQMGQEVILRCVPISNHLYFYWYRQILGQKVEFLVSFYNNEISEKSEIFDDQFSVERPDGSNFTLKIRSTKLEDSAMYFCASSERGYNEQFFGPGTRLTVL.

This clonotype was picked up a small number of times. The V gene is TRBV14, the J gene TRBJ2-1; no reliable D call. With 3 bases removed from V and 0 bases from J, the gap between germline ends came to 24 bases. Germline V CDR1 and CDR2: SGHDN, FVKESK. The CDR3 has 20 residues. CDR3 loop: CASSHTIPAWPLSSYNEQFF. CDR3 nucleotide sequence: TGTGCCAGCAGCCATACGATACCTGCCTGGCCCCTGAGCTCCTACAATGAGCAGTTCTTC.

J is TRBJ2-7 and V is TRBV29-1, with a tentative D call TRBD2 (6 bases). The CDR3 sequence is 13 residues long. Germline V gene data show CDR1 as SQVTM and CDR2 as ANQGSEA. V was shortened by 4 bases and J by 3 bases, with 13 bases between the two germline ends. In DNA, the CDR3 is TGCAGCGTTGCCGAGCTGGGGGGCTACGAGCAGTACTTC. Its protein is CSVAELGGYEQYF.

This clonotype was seen a single time. The rearrangement uses TRBV5-1 and TRBJ1-1, with TRBD1 matching over 8 bases. V lost 5 bases, J lost 7 bases, and 10 bases stayed unmatched. The V gene's germline CDR1 is SGHRS and CDR2 YFSETQ. This CDR3 region has 14 residues. The chain's CDR3 is CASRPPGGPSEAFF. CDR3 sequence (DNA): TGCGCCAGCAGACCCCCAGGGGGCCCTAGTGAAGCTTTCTTT.

This clonotype came up a few times. The rearrangement joins TRBV28 to TRBJ2-6, with 7 positions matching TRBD1. This CDR3 is built from 15 residues. Germline V lookup: CDR1 MDHEN, CDR2 SYDVKM. After removal of 5 bases from V and 3 bases from J, the junction contained 4 bases not matched to a gene. The CDR3 nucleotides read TGTGCCAGCAGTGGACAGGCTCGTGGGGCCAACGTCCTGACTTTC. Its translation: CASSGQARGANVLTF.

V is TRBV5-1 and J is TRBJ2-3; maybe TRBD1 (6 bases). Germline values: CDR1 SGHRS, CDR2 YFSETQ. V lost 7 bases and J 0 bases, leaving 12 bases between the germline ends. This CDR3 is built from 14 residues. CDR3 loop: CASCIQGSTDTQYF. The DNA of the CDR3 is TGCGCCAGCTGCATACAGGGAAGCACAGATACGCAGTATTTT.

This clonotype was detected a few times. This sequence joins TRBV4-2 and TRBJ2-7, with D tentatively TRBD2 (7 bases). V lost 1 base and J 4 bases, leaving 14 bases between the germline ends. The CDR3 has 15 amino acids. Germline CDR1 and CDR2: LGHNA and YNFKEQ. CDR3 residues: CASSQANGGAYEQYF. The DNA of the CDR3 is TGTGCCAGCAGCCAAGCGAATGGGGGGGCTTACGAGCAGTACTTC.

Only a few counts were recorded for this clonotype. The chain joins TRBV4-2 to TRBJ2-7; no clear D gene. The CDR3 extends over 15 amino acids. Germline V lookup: CDR1 LGHNA, CDR2 YNFKEQ. V was cut by 0 bases and J by 7 bases, with 16 bases left in between. CDR3 residues: CASSQDRDSSREQYF. The CDR3 region has the DNA TGTGCCAGCAGCCAAGATCGAGATTCAAGTCGAGAGCAGTACTTC.

Only a few counts were recorded for this clonotype. The chain recombines TRBV28 with TRBJ1-5, with a weak D call TRBD1 (6 bases). This CDR3 has 15 amino acids. Germline V gene lookup returns CDR1 MDHEN and CDR2 SYDVKM. Between the trimmed V and J ends, which lost 4 bases and 3 bases, there was a span of 13 bases. As DNA, the CDR3 is TGTGCCAGCAGTTCCCTCGACAGGACCAATCAGCCCCAGCATTTT. Translated, it gives CASSSLDRTNQPQHF. Full variable domain (outside the CDR3, taken from reference TRBV28 and TRBJ1-5): DVKVTQSSRYLVKRTGEKVFLECVQDMDHENMFWYRQDPGLGLRLIYFSYDVKMKEKGDIPEGYSVSREKKERFSLILESASTNQTSMYLCASSSLDRTNQPQHFGDGTRLSIL.

This clonotype was picked up a small number of times. V gene TRBV20-1 combines with J gene TRBJ1-2; D gene unclear. The CDR3 runs to 12 residues. Germline values: CDR1 DFQATT, CDR2 SNEGSKA (reference sequence). The V end lost 5 bases, the J end lost 4 bases, and 11 bases lay between the germline ends. CDR3 DNA sequence: TGCAGTGCTTATTCCAGCCCCTATGGCTACACCTTC. It translates to CSAYSSPYGYTF.

The chain employs TRBV28 and TRBJ1-5; possible D gene TRBD1, 6 bases. Germline assignment: CDR1 MDHEN and CDR2 SYDVKM. V lost 5 bases, J lost 4 bases, and 12 bases lay in between. The CDR3 is 14 residues long. The CDR3 coding sequence is TGTGCCAGCAGTCCCGGGACAAGAAATCAGCCCCAGCATTTT. It yields the protein CASSPGTRNQPQHF.

With respect to this clonotype: Germline is not matched at one junction end, which may reflect a read error. The gene calls are TRBV20-1 and TRBJ1-4; TRBD1 aligns across 8 bases. In germline, CDR1 is DFQATT, CDR2 SNEGSKA (reference sequence). CDR3 length: 13 amino acids. CDR3 coding DNA: TGCAGTGCCGAGACAGGGGTTAATGAAAAACTGCTTTTT. Its protein is CSAETGVNEKLLF.

This clonotype appeared a few times. The chain combines TRBV12-3 or TRBV12-4 with TRBJ1-5; 7 bases are a match to TRBD1. V lost 5 bases, J lost 2 bases, and 6 bases stayed unmatched. The CDR3 extends over 15 amino acids. The chain's CDR3 is CASSPRRGGNQPQHF. The CDR3 region has the DNA TGTGCCAGCAGTCCCCGCAGGGGGGGCAATCAGCCCCAGCATTTT.

A few counts support this clonotype. The chain joins TRBV3-1 to TRBJ2-2; D is unclear. There are 13 residues in the CDR3. Trimming took 2 bases from V and 1 from J, leaving 2 bases between them. Per germline, CDR1 LGHDT and CDR2 YNNKEL (reference sequence). The CDR3 is CASSQWNTGELFF. Written as DNA, the CDR3 is TGTGCCAGCAGCCAATGGAACACCGGGGAGCTGTTTTTT.